The next 2 T cell receptor beta chains were all read from a single sample in a study of cytomegalovirus exposure and HLA in healthy donors. A multiplex PCR was run with 60 Vbeta primers and 13 Jbeta primers. TCRdb keeps only in-frame clones here, not all; method: immunoSEQ multiplex PCR. The sample carries around 200,000 clones, around 83% recorded once. The sample comprised PBMCs. The receptors were sampled from a woman in her 50s in good health and CMV-seropositive.

This clone has just one count. The gene calls are TRBV5-6 and TRBJ2-3; D unclear. In germline, CDR1 is SGHDT, CDR2 YYEEEE. Trimming shortened V by 4 bases and J by 0 bases, and 15 bases separated the two germline ends. The CDR3 has 16 amino acids. CDR3 DNA sequence: TGTGCCAGCAGCCCCTTTCCGACTGCTAGCACAGATACGCAGTATTTT. This gives the protein CASSPFPTASTDTQYF.

The chain links TRBV5-1 to TRBJ1-2; D unresolved. Trimming pared 0 bases from V and 7 bases from J, leaving 7 bases between. CDR1 is SGHRS, CDR2 YFSETQ, per germline. CDR3 length equals 12 residues. The CDR3 nucleotides are TGCGCCAGCAGCTTGGACCAGGTTGGCTACACCTTC. This encodes CASSLDQVGYTF.